This T cell receptor beta chain was sequenced for a study of T-cell memory formation after mild COVID-19. Each CDR3 protein gets one entry after TCRdb re-called the 5' RACE reads with MiXCR. Of 350,000 to 450,000 distinct CDR3 sequences in the sample, 20% are singletons; the top ten hold more than 8%. Unmatched junction bases numbered 8, after V lost 4 bases and J lost 0 bases. The CDR3 covers 16 residues. This TCR was recovered from an adult woman who had mild COVID-19 (a few samples of this study predate the infection). Cell type and time point are not known. Sequencing used PBMCs or a T cell subset sorted from them (not recorded which). This chain connects TRBV12-3 or TRBV12-4 to TRBJ2-5; 7 bases line up with TRBD1. CDR3 nucleotides: TGTGCCAGCAGTTCTACCGATGGGACAGACCAAGAGACCCAGTACTTC. It yields the protein CASSSTDGTDQETQYF.